This TCR beta chain was observed in a study of T cells after yellow fever vaccination. Findings and caveats of the study: Clones that expanded after primary vaccination mostly reappeared after the booster (96% CD4, about 91% CD8).

TCR cDNA was made by 5'RACE template switching, adding a universal primer site and UMIs. TCRdb re-called the 5' RACE reads through MiXCR, storing one row per CDR3 protein. This sample carries 450,000 to 600,000 distinct CDR3 sequences, about a sixth of them seen once, and the ten largest clones take roughly 17%. Note on this clonotype: What it binds is not known.

Germline values: CDR1 LNHNV, CDR2 YYDKDF (reference sequence). The CDR3 is 17 amino acids. V lost 0 bases, J lost 2 bases, and 6 bases stayed unmatched. The chain recombines TRBV15 with TRBJ1-2, with 10 bases aligning to TRBD1. The starting material was PBMCs, obtained less than 6 days after the first yellow fever vaccination. The clonotype was recovered from a man between 18 and 29 years old who received the YFV17D yellow fever vaccine. In DNA, the CDR3 is TGTGCCACCAGCAGAGAAGACAGGGGGCGATCCAACTATGGCTACACCTTC. Encoded protein: CATSREDRGRSNYGYTF.